These T cell receptor beta chains were read from a single sample in a study of cytomegalovirus exposure and HLA in healthy donors. TCRdb's table, derived via immunoSEQ multiplex PCR, lists solely in-frame clones and lacks some. The sample has about 150,000 clones, approximately 74% seen once. Sequencing was done on a sample of PBMCs. These receptors all come from a man aged 30 to 45 in good health and CMV-seronegative. Both conserved end residues are part of each CDR3. Each record gives: V gene, J gene, CDR3 protein.

TRBV6-1,TRBJ2-7,CASSEADTNSYEQYF
TRBV28,TRBJ2-3,CASSQTRTFADTQYF
TRBV7-9,TRBJ1-1,CASSKGGAGRLLRNTEAFF
TRBV13,-,CASSSHGTGSYEQYF
TRBV5-4,TRBJ2-7,CASSRTGYREQYF
TRBV7-2,TRBJ2-7,CASSGRGYEQYF
TRBV29-1,TRBJ2-5,CSAVGTGEETQYF
TRBV7-6,TRBJ1-1,CASSPQAGTEAFF
TRBV27,TRBJ2-2,CASSLSQRGDIGELFF
TRBV5-1,TRBJ2-1,CASSLAGRDNEQFF
TRBV5-4,TRBJ2-1,CASSLEGDRGVNEQFF
TRBV11-2,TRBJ1-2,CASSRDEGSDYGYPF
TRBV10-3,TRBJ1-2,CAISESGEGYGYTF
TRBV2,TRBJ2-3,CAATRGGQGGRTDTQYF
TRBV6-5,TRBJ1-5,CASSIDRDSNQPQHF
TRBV19,TRBJ2-7,CASSITSGGYEQYF
TRBV9,TRBJ2-2,CASSPRSAGVSGTGELFF